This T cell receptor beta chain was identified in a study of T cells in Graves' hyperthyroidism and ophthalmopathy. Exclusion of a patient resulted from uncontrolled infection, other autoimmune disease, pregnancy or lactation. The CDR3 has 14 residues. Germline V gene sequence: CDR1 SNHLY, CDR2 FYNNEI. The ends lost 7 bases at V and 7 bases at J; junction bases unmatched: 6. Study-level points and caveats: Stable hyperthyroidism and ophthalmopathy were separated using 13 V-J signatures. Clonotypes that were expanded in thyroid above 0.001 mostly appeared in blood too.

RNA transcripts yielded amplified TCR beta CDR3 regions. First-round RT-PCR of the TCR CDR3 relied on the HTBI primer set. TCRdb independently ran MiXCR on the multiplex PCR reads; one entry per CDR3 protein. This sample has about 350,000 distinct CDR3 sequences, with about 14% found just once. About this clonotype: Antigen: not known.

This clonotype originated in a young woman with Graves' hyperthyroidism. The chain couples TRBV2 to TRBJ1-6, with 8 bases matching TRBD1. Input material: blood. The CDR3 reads CASKDTGGNSPLHF. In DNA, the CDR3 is TGTGCCAGCAAGGACACAGGGGGGAATTCACCCCTCCACTTT.